These T cell receptor beta chains were read from a single sample in a study of response to subunit inactivated influenza vaccine. TCRdb redid the calling of the RT-PCR reads with MiXCR, one entry per CDR3 protein. The table lists roughly 700,000 distinct CDR3 sequences, around 14% of them singletons. Sequenced here: PBMCs from blood, sampled 11 to 12 days after vaccination. The source is a man between 50 and 59 years old who received an inactivated influenza vaccine. Each CDR3 is given with its conserved first and last residue. The D gene is left open where the match is weak. Not all rows give a size; the values are once, few, many and, for expanded clones, a class.

d_gene: NA; v_gene: TRBV29-1; abundance: NA; j_gene: TRBJ2-2; CDR3nt: TGCAGCGTTGAAGATCCGCGAAGACCGACTGGGGAGCTGTTTTTT; CDR3aa: CSVEDPRRPTGELFF
d_gene: NA; v_gene: TRBV7-9; abundance: few; j_gene: TRBJ2-7; CDR3nt: TGTGCCAGCAGCGATCCCCTCGACAGGTCTTCGAACGAGCAGTACTTC; CDR3aa: CASSDPLDRSSNEQYF
d_gene: NA; v_gene: TRBV24-1; abundance: many; j_gene: TRBJ2-1; CDR3nt: TGTGCCACCAGTCTCTCCTACAATGAGCAGTTCTTC; CDR3aa: CATSLSYNEQFF
d_gene: TRBD1; v_gene: TRBV7-2; abundance: few; j_gene: TRBJ1-1; CDR3nt: TGTGCCAGCAGCGCTCACAGGGGAGGAACTGAAGCTTTCTTT; CDR3aa: CASSAHRGGTEAFF
d_gene: TRBD1; v_gene: TRBV20-1; abundance: NA; j_gene: TRBJ1-1; CDR3nt: TGCAGTGCTAGAGACCGGGACAGGGGAGGGGAGAACACTGAAGCTTTCTTT; CDR3aa: CSARDRDRGGENTEAFF
d_gene: NA; v_gene: TRBV20-1; abundance: few; j_gene: TRBJ2-7; CDR3nt: TGCAGTGCTAGACGGCGGTCAGACGAGCAGTACTTC; CDR3aa: CSARRRSDEQYF
d_gene: TRBD1; v_gene: TRBV29-1; abundance: many; j_gene: TRBJ1-2; CDR3nt: TGCAGCGTTCTTGTGGGACAGGGCTCATATGGCTACACCTTC; CDR3aa: CSVLVGQGSYGYTF
d_gene: NA; v_gene: TRBV11-2; abundance: few; j_gene: TRBJ2-1; CDR3nt: TGTGCCAGCAGCTTAGAAGCGGCGCCCTACAATGAGCAGTTCTTC; CDR3aa: CASSLEAAPYNEQFF
d_gene: TRBD2; v_gene: TRBV6-2/TRBV6-3; abundance: NA; j_gene: TRBJ2-1; CDR3nt: TGTGCCAGCAGTTGGGATACTAGCGGGAGGGCCGCCAGATCCTACAATGAGCAGTTCTTC; CDR3aa: CASSWDTSGRAARSYNEQFF
d_gene: NA; v_gene: TRBV24-1; abundance: few; j_gene: TRBJ2-6; CDR3nt: TGTGCCACCGCCCCCGGGTCTGGGGCCAACGTCCTGACTTTC; CDR3aa: CATAPGSGANVLTF
d_gene: TRBD1; v_gene: TRBV5-1; abundance: many; j_gene: TRBJ2-3; CDR3nt: TGCGCCAGCAGCTGGACAGGGTTAGTCTTCACAGATACGCAGTATTTT; CDR3aa: CASSWTGLVFTDTQYF
d_gene: NA; v_gene: TRBV7-9; abundance: few; j_gene: TRBJ2-3; CDR3nt: TGTGCCAGCAGCTATCCCGGGACTCGAGATACGCAGTATTTT; CDR3aa: CASSYPGTRDTQYF
d_gene: NA; v_gene: TRBV29-1; abundance: few; j_gene: TRBJ2-7; CDR3nt: TGCAGCGCTTTTGGGGGTACTAGCTCCTACGAGCAGTACTTC; CDR3aa: CSAFGGTSSYEQYF
d_gene: NA; v_gene: TRBV5-1; abundance: many; j_gene: TRBJ2-7; CDR3nt: TGTGCCAGCAGCTTAGTGGGAGACGAGCAGTACTTC; CDR3aa: CASSLVGDEQYF
d_gene: TRBD2; v_gene: TRBV20-1; abundance: few; j_gene: TRBJ2-7; CDR3nt: TGCAGTGCTAGAGGGACTAGCGGGAGGTACGAGCAGTACTTC; CDR3aa: CSARGTSGRYEQYF
d_gene: TRBD1; v_gene: TRBV7-9; abundance: NA; j_gene: TRBJ1-1; CDR3nt: TGTGCCAGCAGCGGGGGACAGGGGGCGTCTGAAGCTTTCTTT; CDR3aa: CASSGGQGASEAFF